Presented here are 25 T cell receptor beta chains from one specimen sequenced in a study of cytomegalovirus exposure and HLA in healthy donors. PCR was performed using 60 Vbeta and 13 Jbeta primers. Sequenced by immunoSEQ multiplex PCR; TCRdb stores in-frame clones only, minus some. This sample has around 150,000 clones; over 70% occur once, and the top ten carry about 2%. The sample taken for sequencing was PBMCs. The source of these receptors is a woman in her thirties or forties in good health and CMV-seronegative.

V usage is TRBV7-6 and J usage is TRBJ1-4; TRBD1 is a possible D gene (6 bases). Germline-derived CDR1 and CDR2 are SGHVS and FNYEAQ. This CDR3 is built from 14 residues. Trimming shortened V by 1 base and J by 7 bases, and 10 bases separated the two germline ends. The CDR3 is CASSLVQGSEKLFF. The CDR3 coding sequence is TGTGCCAGCAGCTTAGTGCAGGGGAGTGAAAAACTGTTTTTT.

This chain connects TRBV6-1 to TRBJ2-7, with 7 bases matching TRBD1. The CDR3 has 14 amino acids. V shed 6 bases and J 4 bases; nucleotides not matched to a gene: 9. Germline-derived CDR1 and CDR2 are MNHNS and SASEGT. The CDR3 DNA follows: TGTGCCAGCAGGGATACCGGGACAGCATACGAGCAGTACTTC. This translates into CASRDTGTAYEQYF.

The gene calls are TRBV5-1 and TRBJ1-6; TRBD1 matches at 8 bases. Germline V gene data show CDR1 as SGHRS and CDR2 as YFSETQ. The CDR3 loop spans 14 amino acids. After removal of 4 bases from V and 10 bases from J, the junction contained 7 bases not matched to a gene. Here the CDR3 reads CASSGWTGRSPLHF. The DNA for the CDR3 is TGCGCCAGCAGCGGGTGGACAGGGCGCTCACCCCTCCACTTT.

This clone was recorded only once. The chain employs TRBV11-2 and TRBJ2-5; 12 bases agree with TRBD2. Germline CDR1 and CDR2: SGHAT and FQNNGV. The CDR3 totals 17 residues. With V trimmed by 1 base and J by 5 bases, 8 bases remained unmatched. The chain's CDR3 is CASSLGGLAGRVETQYF. The CDR3 bases are TGTGCCAGCAGCTTAGGCGGACTAGCGGGACGGGTGGAGACCCAGTACTTC.

For this clone: A junction end diverges from the germline sequence, so it may reflect a read error. The V call is TRBV7-9, the J call TRBJ1-4, with 9 bases that match TRBD1. Germline assignment: CDR1 SEHNR and CDR2 FQNEAQ (reference sequence). The CDR3 contains 17 residues. CDR3 amino acids: CSSSLATGGETDEKLFF. In DNA, the CDR3 is TGTTCCAGCAGCTTAGCTACAGGGGGCGAAACAGATGAAAAACTGTTTTTT.

In its sample, this clone was seen once. As DNA, the CDR3 is TGTGCCAGCGGTCAGCTGAGTCTAGGAAACTATGGCTACACCTTC. As protein: CASGQLSLGNYGYTF. The V gene is TRBV28, the J gene TRBJ1-2; D unresolved. The germline V and J ends were trimmed by 8 bases and 2 bases, with 18 bases remaining between them. The germline CDR1 and CDR2 sequences are MDHEN and SYDVKM. This CDR3 has 15 amino acids.

The chain joins TRBV20-1 to TRBJ1-2; perhaps TRBD1 as D (6 bases). The V end was cut by 6 bases, the J end by 8 bases, with 13 bases between. In germline, CDR1 is DFQATT, CDR2 SNEGSKA (reference sequence). The CDR3 totals 11 residues. The CDR3 protein is CSARTVEGYTF. The CDR3 DNA sequence: TGCAGTGCCCGGACAGTCGAGGGCTACACCTTC.

This clone appeared a few times. The chain is built from TRBV5-4 and TRBJ1-1; D gene unclear. V was pared by 0 bases and J by 5 bases, with 8 bases between. This CDR3 is 13 amino acids long. In germline, CDR1 is SGHNT, CDR2 YYREEE (reference sequence). DNA of the CDR3: TGTGCCAGCAGCTTGGGACTAGGGACTGAAGCTTTCTTT. Residues: CASSLGLGTEAFF.

The CDR3 DNA is TGTGCCAGTAGTATTACTCCCTACCGTGCACGCGGCACTGAAGCTTTCTTT. Translation gives CASSITPYRARGTEAFF. The chain employs TRBV19 and TRBJ1-1; D not resolved. Trimming took 3 bases from V and 4 from J, leaving 21 bases between them. Germline CDR1 reads LNHDA; CDR2 reads SQIVND (reference sequence). CDR3 length equals 17 residues.

The V gene is TRBV7-9, the J gene TRBJ1-1; maybe TRBD1 (6 bases). Germline-derived CDR1 and CDR2 are SEHNR and FQNEAQ (reference sequence). The CDR3 loop spans 15 amino acids. Trimming stripped 6 bases from V and 3 bases from J, with 17 bases between. For the CDR3, the DNA is TGTGCCAGCAGACCACAGGGCTTAGTTGACACTGAAGCTTTCTTT. Translated: CASRPQGLVDTEAFF.

There are a few counts of this clone. The J gene is TRBJ1-1, the V gene TRBV5-1, with TRBD1 as a possible D gene (6 bases). Germline V gene sequence: CDR1 SGHRS, CDR2 YFSETQ. This CDR3 has 14 amino acids. The V end was cut by 1 base, the J end by 0 bases, with 7 bases between. CDR3: CASSLWDMNTEAFF. The CDR3 DNA follows: TGCGCCAGCAGCTTGTGGGACATGAACACTGAAGCTTTCTTT.

This clone was recorded once. The rearrangement links TRBV5-1 to TRBJ2-7; TRBD2 matches 15 bases. This CDR3 region has 14 residues. The J segment lost 7 bases and the V segment lost 4 bases, leaving 3 bases of the junction unmatched. Per germline, CDR1 SGHRS and CDR2 YFSETQ. Written as DNA, the CDR3 is TGCGCCAGCAGCCCCGGGACTAGCGGGGGGGAGCAGTACTTC. This translates into CASSPGTSGGEQYF. Full variable domain (rest looked up from reference TRBV5-1 and TRBJ2-7): KAGVTQTPRYLIKTRGQQVTLSCSPISGHRSVSWYQQTPGQGLQFLFEYFSETQRNKGNFPGRFSGRQFSNSRSEMNVSTLELGDSALYLCASSPGTSGGEQYFGPGTRLTVT.

Only a few counts were recorded for this clone. The J gene is TRBJ2-7, the V gene TRBV27, with D possibly matching TRBD2 (5 bases). In germline, CDR1 is MNHEY, CDR2 SMNVEV (reference sequence). The V end was cut by 2 bases, the J end by 3 bases, with 14 bases between. The CDR3 covers 15 residues. CDR3 DNA: TGTGCCAGCAGTTTAGGGAGCGGACCCTTCTACGAGCAGTACTTC. Translation: CASSLGSGPFYEQYF.

This chain joins TRBV7-9 and TRBJ2-1; D gene unclear. The ends were cut back, 1 base at V and 6 bases at J, with 4 bases in the middle. The CDR3 is 12 amino acids. Per germline, CDR1 SEHNR and CDR2 FQNEAQ (reference sequence). The CDR3 spells CASSLGLNEQFF. In DNA, the CDR3 is TGTGCCAGCAGCTTAGGTCTCAATGAGCAGTTCTTC.

The CDR3 sequence: CASSDNWNTEAFF. DNA of the CDR3: TGTGCCAGTTCTGATAACTGGAACACTGAAGCTTTCTTT. This rearrangement joins TRBV19 to TRBJ1-1; D ambiguous. The V end was cut by 8 bases, the J end by 1 base, with 11 bases between. Germline lookup yields CDR1 LNHDA and CDR2 SQIVND (reference sequence). The CDR3 totals 13 residues. Full variable domain (missing parts from reference TRBV19 and TRBJ1-1): DGGITQSPKYLFRKEGQNVTLSCEQNLNHDAMYWYRQDPGQGLRLIYYSQIVNDFQKGDIAEGYSVSREKKESFPLTVTSAQKNPTAFYLCASSDNWNTEAFFGQGTRLTVV.

This chain's CDR3 is CASSWTSGRLPYEQYF. The CDR3 DNA is TGTGCCAGCAGCTGGACTAGCGGGAGACTACCCTACGAGCAGTACTTC. The V gene is TRBV7-9, the J gene TRBJ2-7; 13 positions agree with TRBD2. Germline CDR1 and CDR2: SEHNR and FQNEAQ (reference sequence). J was trimmed by 2 bases and V by 4 bases; bases with no gene match: 5. CDR3 length: 16 amino acids.

The chain links TRBV10-3 to TRBJ1-5; tentative D call: TRBD1 (6 bases). V lost 4 bases and J 5 bases, leaving 12 bases between the germline ends. The CDR3 sequence is 14 residues long. Per the germline V gene, CDR1 is ENHRY and CDR2 is SYGVKD. CDR3 nucleotide sequence: TGTGCCATCAGTGCCGACAGGTCCGATCAGCCCCAGCATTTT. It encodes CAISADRSDQPQHF.

The chain carries TRBV5-1 and TRBJ2-1; TRBD2 matches 11 bases. From germline, CDR1 is SGHRS and CDR2 YFSETQ. This CDR3 has 15 residues. The V gene end was trimmed by 4 bases and the J gene end by 3 bases; junction bases not matched to a gene: 3. The CDR3 bases are TGCGCCAGCAGCCTACTAGCGGGGGACTACAATGAGCAGTTCTTC. It specifies CASSLLAGDYNEQFF.

This chain uses TRBV19 with TRBJ2-7, with a possible D match to TRBD1 (5 bases). This CDR3 comprises 13 residues. CDR1 LNHDA and CDR2 SQIVND come from the germline V gene (reference sequence). V lost 5 bases, J lost 3 bases, and 11 bases lay in between. The CDR3 here is CASSFTGFYEQYF. In DNA, the CDR3 is TGTGCCAGTAGTTTCACAGGTTTCTACGAGCAGTACTTC.

The chain recombines TRBV2 with TRBJ1-5, with D perhaps matching TRBD1 (5 bases). Trimming shortened V by 3 bases and J by 3 bases, and 12 bases separated the two germline ends. In germline, CDR1 is SNHLY, CDR2 FYNNEI. This CDR3 has 15 residues. The CDR3 region has the DNA TGTGCCAGCAGTGAGTCTAGGGGAAACAATCAGCCCCAGCATTTT. Its protein product is CASSESRGNNQPQHF.

The chain carries TRBV5-1 and TRBJ1-4, with TRBD1 identical over 11 bases. In germline, CDR1 is SGHRS, CDR2 YFSETQ. The CDR3 totals 16 residues. J lost 5 bases, V lost 2 bases, and 5 bases had no gene match. The CDR3 reads CASSFGRDRGNEKLFF. The CDR3 DNA reads TGCGCCAGCAGCTTTGGCCGGGACAGGGGGAATGAAAAACTGTTTTTT.

The chain carries TRBV6-5 and TRBJ2-1; 10 nucleotides match TRBD2. V was clipped by 4 bases and J by 2 bases; unmatched bases: 5. This CDR3 comprises 16 residues. Germline CDR1 MNHEY, CDR2 SVGAGI. CDR3 sequence reads: CASSSSGTSAYNEQFF. CDR3 nucleotides: TGTGCCAGCAGTTCCTCCGGGACTAGCGCCTACAATGAGCAGTTCTTC.

The chain joins TRBV27 to TRBJ1-1; D not resolved. This CDR3 comprises 19 residues. Germline V CDR1 and CDR2: MNHEY, SMNVEV (reference sequence). V lost 4 bases and J lost 5, with 29 bases in between. CDR3 nucleotides: TGTGCCAGCAGTTCGAGGGAAAAACCGCACTCACCTATGTTGACTGAAGCTTTCTTT. It is translated as CASSSREKPHSPMLTEAFF.

The chain combines TRBV4-2 with TRBJ2-3, with 7 bases aligning to TRBD1. The CDR3 totals 15 residues. CDR1 and CDR2 from the germline V gene are LGHNA and YNFKEQ. V was clipped by 4 bases and J by 5 bases; unmatched bases: 9. For the CDR3, the DNA is TGTGCCAGCAGCCCAAGAGGACAGGCGCTAGATACGCAGTATTTT. Protein: CASSPRGQALDTQYF.

J is TRBJ1-2 and V is TRBV10-2, with TRBD1 as a possible D gene (6 bases). The CDR3 sequence is 12 residues long. Per the germline V gene, CDR1 is WSHSY and CDR2 is SAAADI. Trimming pared 4 bases from V and 6 bases from J, leaving 9 bases between. CDR3 sequence: CASSVGQNGYTF. The DNA for the CDR3 is TGCGCCAGCAGTGTAGGACAGAATGGCTACACCTTC.